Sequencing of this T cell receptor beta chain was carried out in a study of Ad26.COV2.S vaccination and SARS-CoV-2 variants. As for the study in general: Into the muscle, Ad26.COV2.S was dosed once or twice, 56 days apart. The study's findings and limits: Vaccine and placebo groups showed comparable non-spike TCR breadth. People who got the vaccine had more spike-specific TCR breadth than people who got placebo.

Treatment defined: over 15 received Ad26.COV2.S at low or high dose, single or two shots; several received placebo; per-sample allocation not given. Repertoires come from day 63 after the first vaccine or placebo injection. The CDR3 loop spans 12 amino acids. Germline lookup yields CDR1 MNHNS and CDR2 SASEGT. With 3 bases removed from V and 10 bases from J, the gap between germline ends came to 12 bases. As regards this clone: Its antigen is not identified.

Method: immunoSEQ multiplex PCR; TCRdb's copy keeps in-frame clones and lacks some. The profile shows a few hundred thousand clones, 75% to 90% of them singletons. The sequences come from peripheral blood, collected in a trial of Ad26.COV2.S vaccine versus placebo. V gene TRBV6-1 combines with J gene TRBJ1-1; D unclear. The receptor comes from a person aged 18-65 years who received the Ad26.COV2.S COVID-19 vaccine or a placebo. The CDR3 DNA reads TGTGCCAGCAGTGAGTTCCTCTTTGTAGCTTTCTTT. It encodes CASSEFLFVAFF.